This TCR beta chain was identified during a study of shared clonotypes between healthy human individuals. A note on this clone: The antigen remains undetermined.

General study points: Larger estimated richness was generally seen in naive subsets than in memory subsets.

The data were produced by immunoSEQ multiplex PCR, yet TCRdb's version contains in-frame clones alone and is incomplete. The sample holds roughly 2.2 million clones, about nine tenths seen once. The V gene's germline CDR1 is SGDLS and CDR2 YYNGEE. The junction had 6 bases not matched to a gene; V was cut back by 0 bases and J by 8 bases. This CDR3 has 15 amino acids. V and J are TRBV9 and TRBJ2-1, with TRBD2 matching over 9 bases. Material: naive CD4+ T cells from PBMCs. Regarding subset: CD45RA+ positively selected. The clonotype originates from a man between 18 and 29 years old in good health. Some clones in this sample may be carry-over from other donors' samples. CDR3 in amino acids: CASSVAGTSFYEQFF. CDR3 bases: TGTGCCAGCAGCGTAGCTGGGACTAGCTTCTATGAGCAGTTCTTC.